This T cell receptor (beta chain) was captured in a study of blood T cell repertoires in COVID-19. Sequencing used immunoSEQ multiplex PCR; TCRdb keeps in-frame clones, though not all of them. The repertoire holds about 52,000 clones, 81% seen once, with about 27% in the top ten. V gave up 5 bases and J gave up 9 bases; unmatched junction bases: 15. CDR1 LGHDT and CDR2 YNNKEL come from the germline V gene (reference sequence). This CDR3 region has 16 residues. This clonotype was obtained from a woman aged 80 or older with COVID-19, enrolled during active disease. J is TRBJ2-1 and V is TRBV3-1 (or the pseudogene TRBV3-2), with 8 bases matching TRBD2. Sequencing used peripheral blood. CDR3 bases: TGTGCCAGCAGCTACGGGACTAGTGGGACATGGGCTGAGCAGTTCTTC. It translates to CASSYGTSGTWAEQFF.